Below, 23 T cell receptor beta chains from the same sample are listed, as sequenced in a study of cytomegalovirus exposure and HLA in healthy donors. A multiplex PCR was run with 60 Vbeta primers and 13 Jbeta primers. The assay was immunoSEQ multiplex PCR, and TCRdb's table has in-frame clones only and misses some. The sample lists approximately 160,000 clones, more than 60% occurring once. Sequenced: PBMCs. Every receptor here comes from a woman aged 25 to 39 in good health and CMV-seropositive.

The V call is TRBV5-1, the J call TRBJ2-7; D is perhaps TRBD1 (5 bases). The length of the CDR3 is 12 residues. Germline assignment: CDR1 SGHRS and CDR2 YFSETQ. The V gene lost 0 bases and the J gene lost 4 bases, with 5 bases spanning the gap. The CDR3 is CASSLDRYEQYF. The CDR3 region has the DNA TGCGCCAGCAGCTTGGACAGGTACGAGCAGTACTTC.

The genes are TRBV19 and TRBJ2-1, with unresolved D. This CDR3 has 16 residues. From germline, CDR1 is LNHDA and CDR2 SQIVND (reference sequence). V was pared by 0 bases and J by 9 bases, with 18 bases between. CDR3: CASSIDTFQISGEQFF. The CDR3 nucleotides are TGTGCCAGTAGTATAGATACATTTCAGATATCGGGTGAGCAGTTCTTC.

The chain links TRBV7-8 to TRBJ2-5; 15 bases line up with TRBD2. CDR1 and CDR2 (germline): SGHVS, FQNEAQ. This CDR3 is built from 17 residues. With V trimmed by 2 bases and J by 5 bases, 6 bases remained unmatched. The CDR3, as DNA: TGTGCCAGCAGCTTATCTAGGACTAGCGGGAGGGAGGAGACCCAGTACTTC. Protein sequence: CASSLSRTSGREETQYF. Based on the CDR3 plus reference TRBV7-8 and TRBJ2-5, the full variable domain is GAGVSQSPRYKVAKRGQDVALRCDPISGHVSLFWYQQALGQGPEFLTYFQNEAQLDKSGLPSDRFFAERPEGSVSTLKIQRTQQEDSAVYLCASSLSRTSGREETQYFGPGTRLLVL.

The chain couples TRBV7-8 to TRBJ2-2, with D perhaps TRBD1 (5 bases). The V gene lost 3 bases and the J gene lost 7 bases, with 15 bases spanning the gap. CDR3 length: 15 amino acids. From germline, CDR1 is SGHVS and CDR2 FQNEAQ. CDR3 loop: CASSFPSSGNGELFF. The CDR3 DNA reads TGTGCCAGCAGCTTCCCCTCCTCAGGGAACGGGGAGCTGTTTTTT.

V usage is TRBV15 and J usage is TRBJ2-7; 7 bases map to TRBD2. Germline V gene data show CDR1 as LNHNV and CDR2 as YYDKDF (reference sequence). The CDR3 extends over 14 amino acids. The V and J ends lost 6 bases and 3 bases, in that order; junction bases with no gene match: 8. The chain's CDR3 is CATRGDYTSYEQYF. The CDR3 bases are TGTGCCACCAGAGGGGACTACACGAGCTACGAGCAGTACTTC.

The chain links TRBV7-2 to TRBJ2-2; unclear D gene. This CDR3 contains 12 residues. Germline V gene data show CDR1 as SGHTA and CDR2 as FQGNSA. Trimming took 5 bases from V and 1 from J, leaving 2 bases between them. CDR3 region: CASSRNTGELFF. The CDR3 DNA is TGTGCCAGCAGCCGGAACACCGGGGAGCTGTTTTTT.

The chain recombines TRBV7-3 with TRBJ2-1, with D perhaps matching TRBD1 (6 bases). From germline, CDR1 is SGHTA and CDR2 FQGTGA. Deletions cut 3 bases from V and 4 bases from J, with 13 bases between. This CDR3 comprises 15 residues. The CDR3 loop reads CASSFGPGDYNEQFF. The CDR3 bases are TGTGCCAGCAGCTTCGGTCCAGGGGATTACAATGAGCAGTTCTTC.

The chain uses TRBV19 and TRBJ1-2, with 9 bases fitting TRBD1. Per the germline V gene, CDR1 is LNHDA and CDR2 is SQIVND (reference sequence). The CDR3 is made up of 15 amino acids. Losses at the gene ends were 7 bases for V and 6 bases for J; bases not matched to a gene: 12. CDR3 DNA: TGTGCCAGTACCCCCCTGGGACAGGGTAAACATGGCTACACCTTC. Translation gives CASTPLGQGKHGYTF.

The chain combines TRBV4-2 with TRBJ2-7; 11 bases line up with TRBD2. Germline V gene data show CDR1 as LGHNA and CDR2 as YNFKEQ. The CDR3 extends over 18 amino acids. V lost 2 bases and J lost 5; bases outside the gene matches: 14. The CDR3 DNA sequence: TGTGCCAGCAGCCAACGGGGGCCCCTAGCGGGAGGTCTGCACGAGCAGTACTTC. The encoded protein is CASSQRGPLAGGLHEQYF.

The chain is built from TRBV9 and TRBJ2-1; D is unclear. The CDR3 contains 12 residues. V was cut by 7 bases and J by 6 bases, with 11 bases left in between. CDR1 and CDR2 from the germline V gene are SGDLS and YYNGEE. CDR3 DNA: TGTGCCAGCGACTCCGTGGGCAATGAGCAGTTCTTC. This translates into CASDSVGNEQFF.

This rearrangement joins TRBV5-1 to TRBJ2-1; a weak D match, TRBD2 (6 bases). The ends were cut back, 6 bases at V and 0 bases at J, with 16 bases in the middle. Germline V CDR1 and CDR2: SGHRS, YFSETQ. The CDR3 runs 16 residues. In DNA, the CDR3 is TGCGCCAGCAATAATGGCGGGACTTTCTCCTACAATGAGCAGTTCTTC. Residues: CASNNGGTFSYNEQFF.

The sample holds one count of this clone. V usage is TRBV15 and J usage is TRBJ2-1; the D gene is possibly TRBD2 (5 bases). CDR3 size: 14 residues. Germline V lookup: CDR1 LNHNV, CDR2 YYDKDF (reference sequence). Between the trimmed V and J ends, which lost 8 bases and 0 bases, there was a span of 11 bases. The CDR3 nucleotides are TGTGCCACCCGGACTGACTACTCCTACAATGAGCAGTTCTTC. Residues: CATRTDYSYNEQFF.

CDR3 sequence (DNA): TGCGCCAGCAGCTTGGGAAGGGGGCGCGAGGAGCAGTACTTC. Its protein product is CASSLGRGREEQYF. The chain joins TRBV5-1 to TRBJ2-7; 7 bases fit TRBD1. With 0 bases clipped from V and 7 bases from J, the junction kept 7 bases outside the gene matches. Germline loops: CDR1 SGHRS, CDR2 YFSETQ. The CDR3 is 14 residues long.

This clone appeared a few times. The rearrangement joins TRBV14 to TRBJ2-1; D gene ambiguous. The germline CDR1 and CDR2 sequences are SGHDN and FVKESK. The CDR3 is 16 amino acids. Trimming removed 3 bases from V and 0 bases from J, with 12 bases in between. The CDR3 region has the DNA TGTGCCAGCAGCCACCGGCGGTCGAGCTCCTACAATGAGCAGTTCTTC. It specifies CASSHRRSSSYNEQFF.

The chain recombines TRBV5-1 with TRBJ2-1, with 11 bases that match TRBD2. The germline gives CDR1 SGHRS, CDR2 YFSETQ. Losses at the gene ends were 1 base for V and 7 bases for J; bases not matched to a gene: 4. The CDR3 spans 15 residues. CDR3 sequence (DNA): TGCGCCAGCAGCTTGACCAGGACTAGCGGGAATGAGCAGTTCTTC. Encoded protein: CASSLTRTSGNEQFF.

The V and J genes are TRBV5-4 and TRBJ1-2; D remains unclear. This CDR3 contains 12 residues. From germline, CDR1 is SGHNT and CDR2 YYREEE (reference sequence). Between the trimmed V and J ends, which lost 1 base and 3 bases, there was a span of 4 bases. The CDR3, as DNA: TGTGCCAGCAGCTTGACAGACTATGGCTACACCTTC. This sequence encodes CASSLTDYGYTF.

The chain joins TRBV28 to TRBJ1-5, with 7 bases lining up with TRBD1. J lost 4 bases, V lost 9 bases, and 6 bases had no gene match. The CDR3 contains 13 residues. Germline V gives CDR1 MDHEN, CDR2 SYDVKM. CDR3 DNA sequence: TGTGCCAGTGTAACAGGGGTTAATCAGCCCCAGCATTTT. It yields the protein CASVTGVNQPQHF.

The rearrangement links TRBV15 to TRBJ2-2, with 12 bases fitting TRBD2. The V and J ends lost 5 bases and 3 bases, in that order; junction bases with no gene match: 7. Germline V gene data show CDR1 as LNHNV and CDR2 as YYDKDF (reference sequence). The CDR3 is 17 amino acids. The CDR3 spells CATSEDGTSGYTGELFF. For the CDR3, the DNA is TGTGCCACCAGCGAAGACGGGACTAGCGGGTACACCGGGGAGCTGTTTTTT.

The rearrangement links TRBV6-5 to TRBJ2-1; TRBD2 agrees at 7 bases. This CDR3 region has 14 residues. The junction had 5 bases not matched to a gene; V was cut back by 0 bases and J by 9 bases. Germline-derived CDR1 and CDR2 are MNHEY and SVGAGI. CDR3 residues: CASSYSRGRGEQFF. The CDR3 bases are TGTGCCAGCAGTTACTCGCGGGGGAGAGGTGAGCAGTTCTTC.

The J gene is TRBJ2-1, the V gene TRBV28; TRBD2 matches at 7 bases. Germline lookup yields CDR1 MDHEN and CDR2 SYDVKM. This CDR3 contains 12 residues. J gave up 11 bases and V 6 bases, and 7 bases lay outside the gene matches. CDR3 DNA: TGTGCCAGCAGAACACCCGGGAGGAAGCAGTTCTTC. Protein: CASRTPGRKQFF.

The V gene is TRBV30, the J gene TRBJ1-2, with a weak D call TRBD1 (6 bases). Trimming shortened V by 4 bases and J by 10 bases, and 16 bases separated the two germline ends. The CDR3 runs 12 residues. CDR1 is GTSNPN and CDR2 is SVGIG in the germline V gene (reference sequence). Here the CDR3 reads CAWILLDSDYTF. The CDR3 DNA is TGTGCCTGGATTCTCCTGGACAGCGACTACACCTTC.

This rearrangement joins TRBV5-1 to TRBJ1-1, with TRBD1 matching over 12 bases. The CDR3 loop spans 15 amino acids. Trimming removed 5 bases from V and 6 bases from J; junction bases left unmatched: 8. Germline lookup yields CDR1 SGHRS and CDR2 YFSETQ. CDR3 amino acids: CASRLTGQGAAEAFF. CDR3 nucleotide sequence: TGCGCCAGCAGATTAACGGGACAGGGGGCTGCTGAAGCTTTCTTT.

The gene calls are TRBV5-6 and TRBJ1-5; the D gene is possibly TRBD1 (5 bases). The ends were cut back, 0 bases at V and 2 bases at J, with 9 bases in the middle. The CDR3 covers 15 residues. Per the germline V gene, CDR1 is SGHDT and CDR2 is YYEEEE. The CDR3 coding sequence is TGTGCCAGCAGCTTGGGGTGGGGGGGCAATCAGCCCCAGCATTTT. It encodes CASSLGWGGNQPQHF.